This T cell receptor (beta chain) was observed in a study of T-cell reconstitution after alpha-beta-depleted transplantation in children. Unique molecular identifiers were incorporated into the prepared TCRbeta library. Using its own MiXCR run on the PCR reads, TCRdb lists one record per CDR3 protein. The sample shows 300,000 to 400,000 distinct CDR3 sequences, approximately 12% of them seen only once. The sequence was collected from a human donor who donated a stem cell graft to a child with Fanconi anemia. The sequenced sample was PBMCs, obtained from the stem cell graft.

The CDR3 loop is CASTGPNNEQFF. CDR3 DNA sequence: TGTGCCAGCACCGGACCCAACAATGAGCAGTTCTTC. This chain connects TRBV7-8 to TRBJ2-1, with D unclear. CDR3 length: 12 residues. The germline CDR1 and CDR2 sequences are SGHVS and FQNEAQ. V lost 7 bases and J 5 bases, leaving 9 bases between the germline ends.